The source of this T cell receptor beta chain is a study of blood T cells in healthy people across ages. The V end lost 5 bases, the J end lost 9 bases, and 11 bases lay between the germline ends. The germline V gene encodes CDR1 SGHTA and CDR2 FQGNSA. The CDR3 is 13 amino acids. A J-beta primer mix and a sample-barcoded 5' primer were used in a second PCR of about 7 to 12 cycles. Each sample yielded at least 2.5 million CDR3-containing paired-end reads. TCRdb ran MiXCR on the 5' RACE reads and lists one entry per CDR3 protein. The profile shows around 1,900,000 distinct CDR3 sequences, 35% to 50% of them singletons. Only a few counts were recorded for this clonotype.

The sample comprised blood. This receptor was taken from a human donor in good health. The chain joins TRBV7-2 to TRBJ1-6, with unresolved D. In nucleotides, the CDR3 is TGTGCCAGCAGCCGGGGTGTTCTTTCACCCCTCCACTTT. Its translation is CASSRGVLSPLHF.